This TCR beta chain was documented in a study of blood T cell repertoires in COVID-19. Study as a whole: Collection of acute and convalescent COVID-19 samples took place in the United States, Italy and Spain. T cells, B-cell-depleted T cells, or PBMCs supplied cDNA or gDNA.

Trimming stripped 8 bases from V and 0 bases from J, with 11 bases between. This CDR3 contains 14 residues. Per germline, CDR1 LGHNT and CDR2 FRNRAP. Original processing methods: Amplified reference gene primers provided the basis for estimating nucleated cell counts. Here immunoSEQ multiplex PCR was the method, and the copy in TCRdb shows in-frame clones only, minus some. V, J and clone size reflect that table, while D and trimming were determined from the DNA. The sample shows about 140,000 clones, about 86% of them seen only once. The sequence derives from a human donor in a cohort sampled during active COVID-19. V usage is TRBV12-5 and J usage is TRBJ1-3; maybe TRBD1 (6 bases). Specimen: peripheral blood. CDR3 sequence: CASRQERSGNTIYF. CDR3 coding DNA: TGTGCTAGTCGACAGGAACGCTCTGGAAACACCATATATTTT.